The 17 T cell receptor beta chains below were found in one sample sequenced in a study of metastatic and nonmetastatic thyroid tumors (dated by TCRdb to 2019 to 2021). Before undergoing thyroid surgery, none of the patients had been given any kind of treatment. The library was obtained by PCR. TCRdb lists the instrument as Illumina HiSeq 4000. TCRdb reprocessed the public reads (quality trimming at Q25 with fastp, clone calling with MiXCR) and kept in-frame beta chains. Here the sample has some 6,900 clones; about 29% occur a single time. Roughly 30% of the sample comes from the top ten. Sequencing was done on a sample of tumor tissue. These receptors were collected from a female donor with papillary thyroid cancer or a benign thyroid nodule (not recorded which). Some clones in this sample may be carry-over from other donors' samples.

Sample share makes this clone medium-sized. The gene calls are TRBV6-1 and TRBJ2-6, with D possibly matching TRBD2 (6 bases). CDR1 is MNHNS and CDR2 is SASEGT in the germline V gene. V lost 8 bases, J lost 2 bases, and 7 bases lay in between. The CDR3 is 13 amino acids. In DNA, the CDR3 is TGTGCCAGCGGGAGGACTGGGGCCAACGTCCTGACTTTC. Its protein is CASGRTGANVLTF.

In its sample, this clone was seen a few times. J is TRBJ1-6 and V is TRBV6-1, with TRBD1 as a possible D gene (6 bases). Germline CDR1 is MNHNS and CDR2 is SASEGT. V was clipped by 8 bases and J by 5 bases, with 10 bases between them. The CDR3 sequence is 13 residues long. The CDR3 DNA is TGTGCCAGCGGAAAGGGGGATAATTCACCCCTCCACTTT. Amino acid sequence: CASGKGDNSPLHF.

V gene TRBV20-1 combines with J gene TRBJ2-1; TRBD2 matches 7 bases. The junction had 8 bases not matched to a gene; V was cut back by 0 bases and J by 3 bases. Looked up from germline, CDR1 is DFQATT and CDR2 is SNEGSKA (reference sequence). The CDR3 spans 16 residues. CDR3 nucleotides: TGCAGTGCTAGAGATGTTGACCGGACTAGCTACAATGAGCAGTTCTTC. Its translation: CSARDVDRTSYNEQFF.

This clone is medium-sized. The rearrangement uses TRBV30 and TRBJ2-1, with 10 bases identical to TRBD2. The V gene's germline CDR1 is GTSNPN and CDR2 SVGIG (reference sequence). The CDR3 is made up of 15 amino acids. The trim removed 0 bases at V and 5 bases at J, leaving 4 bases unmatched. The CDR3 region has the DNA TGTGCCTGGAGTGTACCCAGCGGGGGGGACAATGAGCAGTTCTTC. Residues: CAWSVPSGGDNEQFF. Complete variable domain (other parts from reference TRBV30 and TRBJ2-1): SQTIHQWPATLVQPVGSPLSLECTVEGTSNPNLYWYRQAAGRGLQLLFYSVGIGQISSEVPQNLSASRPQDRQFILSSKKLLLSDSGFYLCAWSVPSGGDNEQFFGPGTRLTVL.

The genes are TRBV2 and TRBJ2-7; TRBD1 matches at 10 bases. V lost 4 bases to trimming and J lost 5 bases; unmatched junction nucleotides: 5. The CDR3 is made up of 14 amino acids. The germline V gene has CDR1 SNHLY and CDR2 FYNNEI. The CDR3 reads CASSAGTGVDEQYF. In DNA, the CDR3 is TGTGCCAGCAGTGCCGGGACAGGGGTCGACGAGCAGTACTTC.

Of note for this clone: This CDR3 is missing its conserved last phenylalanine or tryptophan, likely due to a read error. The chain carries TRBV20-1 and TRBJ1-1; a weak D match, TRBD1 (5 bases). Germline CDR1 is DFQATT and CDR2 is SNEGSKA (reference sequence). V shed 3 bases and J shed 2 bases, with 13 bases lying between them. The CDR3 spans 14 residues. CDR3 nucleotides: TGCAGTGCTAGCAGGGTAGATGGCAACACTGAAGCTTTCCTT. Translated, it gives CSASRVDGNTEAFL.

This clone was found a few times. The chain joins TRBV30 to TRBJ1-4; D is unresolved. Germline CDR1 and CDR2: GTSNPN and SVGIG (reference sequence). The CDR3 is made up of 14 amino acids. The V gene lost 0 bases and the J gene lost 4 bases, with 9 bases spanning the gap. CDR3 region: CAWSVGRINEKLFF. The DNA of the CDR3 is TGTGCCTGGAGTGTAGGTCGAATTAATGAAAAACTGTTTTTT. Full variable domain (rest looked up from reference TRBV30 and TRBJ1-4): SQTIHQWPATLVQPVGSPLSLECTVEGTSNPNLYWYRQAAGRGLQLLFYSVGIGQISSEVPQNLSASRPQDRQFILSSKKLLLSDSGFYLCAWSVGRINEKLFFGSGTQLSVL.

This clone was observed a few times. This chain connects TRBV28 to TRBJ2-2; 9 nucleotides match TRBD2. J was trimmed by 6 bases and V by 5 bases; bases with no gene match: 4. CDR3 length: 14 residues. The germline V gene has CDR1 MDHEN and CDR2 SYDVKM. CDR3 sequence: CASSRTSEAGELFF. The CDR3 DNA reads TGTGCCAGCAGTAGGACTAGCGAGGCCGGGGAGCTGTTTTTT.

CDR3 residues: CASRTRDRPNSNQPQHF. The DNA of the CDR3 is TGTGCCAGCAGGACCCGGGACAGGCCCAATAGTAATCAGCCCCAGCATTTT. The chain employs TRBV6-2 or TRBV6-3 and TRBJ1-5, with 8 bases matching TRBD1. The CDR3 spans 17 residues. The germline CDR1 and CDR2 sequences are MNHEY and SVGEGT. V lost 6 bases and J lost 4; bases outside the gene matches: 14.

The chain couples TRBV27 to TRBJ2-7; 9 bases map to TRBD1. Germline V gives CDR1 MNHEY, CDR2 SMNVEV (reference sequence). After removal of 3 bases from V and 12 bases from J, the junction contained 6 bases not matched to a gene. CDR3 length: 12 amino acids. CDR3 amino acids: CASSLGQGLRYF. CDR3 bases: TGTGCCAGCAGTTTGGGACAGGGTTTGCGGTACTTC.

The rearrangement uses TRBV20-1 and TRBJ1-1; D is ambiguous. From germline, CDR1 is DFQATT and CDR2 SNEGSKA (reference sequence). Trimming stripped 3 bases from V and 1 base from J, with 6 bases between. This CDR3 spans 12 amino acids. CDR3 sequence reads: CSASEPNTEAFF. The DNA of the CDR3 is TGCAGTGCTAGTGAGCCGAACACTGAAGCTTTCTTT.

V is TRBV6-2 or TRBV6-3 and J is TRBJ1-3; possibly TRBD1 for D (5 bases). This CDR3 contains 16 residues. V was clipped by 6 bases and J by 6 bases, with 21 bases between them. CDR1 and CDR2 (germline): MNHEY, SVGEGT. CDR3 protein: CASSPLRQGGENTIYF. The CDR3 DNA sequence: TGTGCCAGCAGCCCCCTCCGGCAGGGAGGCGAAAACACCATATATTTT.

The chain uses TRBV11-1 and TRBJ2-7, with a weak D call TRBD1 (5 bases). The CDR3 length is 18 residues. With 4 bases removed from V and 2 bases from J, the gap between germline ends came to 24 bases. Germline CDR1 reads SGHAT; CDR2 reads FQDESV (reference sequence). The CDR3 DNA sequence: TGTGCCAGCAGCTCGTCGTTCGGGTCCCCTTGGGGCGCCTACGAGCAGTACTTC. It is translated as CASSSSFGSPWGAYEQYF.

This chain links TRBV20-1 with TRBJ1-6, with TRBD1 identical over 8 bases. Germline lookup yields CDR1 DFQATT and CDR2 SNEGSKA (reference sequence). This CDR3 comprises 17 residues. V shed 4 bases and J 6 bases; nucleotides not matched to a gene: 14. The CDR3 sequence: CSAIAQYSGGSNSPLHF. The DNA for the CDR3 is TGCAGTGCTATCGCCCAGTACTCAGGGGGCAGTAATTCACCCCTCCACTTT.

Within the sample, this clone is medium-sized. The V call is TRBV19, the J call TRBJ1-2; D not certain. Trimming left V 5 bases short and J 5 bases short, with 12 bases between. This CDR3 is built from 13 residues. Germline CDR1 reads LNHDA; CDR2 reads SQIVND (reference sequence). DNA of the CDR3: TGTGCCAGTAGTCCCCAGACTGATTATGGCTACACCTTC. It translates to CASSPQTDYGYTF. The variable domain in full, completed from reference TRBV19 and TRBJ1-2, reads DGGITQSPKYLFRKEGQNVTLSCEQNLNHDAMYWYRQDPGQGLRLIYYSQIVNDFQKGDIAEGYSVSREKKESFPLTVTSAQKNPTAFYLCASSPQTDYGYTFGSGTRLTVV.

By sample fraction, this clone is medium-sized. Additional DNA sequences in this sample encode the identical CDR3. The chain carries TRBV24-1 and TRBJ2-3; 7 nucleotides match TRBD1. Unmatched junction bases numbered 8, after V lost 4 bases and J lost 5 bases. The CDR3 contains 15 residues. Germline CDR1 reads KGHDR; CDR2 reads SFDVKD. CDR3 bases: TGTGCCACCAGTGACTATACAGGGGAAGGAGATACGCAGTATTTT. Its protein product is CATSDYTGEGDTQYF.

This clone was counted only a few times. V usage is TRBV2 and J usage is TRBJ1-1; D possibly corresponds to TRBD1 (5 bases). Germline V gene data show CDR1 as SNHLY and CDR2 as FYNNEI. The V end lost 3 bases, the J end lost 4 bases, and 12 bases lay between the germline ends. This CDR3 spans 14 amino acids. The CDR3 region has the DNA TGTGCCAGCAGTGACCGACCCGGGGGCACTGAAGCTTTCTTT. This sequence encodes CASSDRPGGTEAFF.